This TCR beta chain comes out of a study of beta chain features in type 1 diabetes. Whole-study context: Investigators examined some 100,000,000 sorted cells across all samples.

Regarding the study as a whole: For cells with high TCR expression, cDNA sequencing could yield over-representation. HLA effects on TCRB rearrangement stayed unresolved here. There was a moderate but significant shortening of TCRB CDR3s in all four CD4+ subsets of Type 1 diabetes patients.

As to this clone: As yet, its antigen is unknown.

Blood was drawn once from each donor into heparinised tubes. The draws averaged about 120 mL. TCRB transcripts that were expressed got sequenced, as all of the isolated RNA had been reverse transcribed. The assay was immunoSEQ multiplex PCR, and TCRdb's table has in-frame clones only and misses some. This sample yields 300,000 to 350,000 clones, of which about 13% are seen a single time; roughly 0.015% belongs to the top ten. The sample comprised naive CD4+ T cells from blood. This TCR was sampled from a woman between 18 and 29 years old with type 1 diabetes.

The CDR3 loop is CASSYYGLDFEQFF. The CDR3 nucleotides are TGTGCCAGCAGTTACTACGGACTAGACTTTGAGCAGTTCTTC. The rearrangement links TRBV6-6 to TRBJ2-1; TRBD2 aligns across 7 bases. V lost 1 base, J lost 9 bases, and 6 bases stayed unmatched. CDR3 length: 14 amino acids. Germline V gives CDR1 MNHNY, CDR2 SVGAGI (reference sequence).